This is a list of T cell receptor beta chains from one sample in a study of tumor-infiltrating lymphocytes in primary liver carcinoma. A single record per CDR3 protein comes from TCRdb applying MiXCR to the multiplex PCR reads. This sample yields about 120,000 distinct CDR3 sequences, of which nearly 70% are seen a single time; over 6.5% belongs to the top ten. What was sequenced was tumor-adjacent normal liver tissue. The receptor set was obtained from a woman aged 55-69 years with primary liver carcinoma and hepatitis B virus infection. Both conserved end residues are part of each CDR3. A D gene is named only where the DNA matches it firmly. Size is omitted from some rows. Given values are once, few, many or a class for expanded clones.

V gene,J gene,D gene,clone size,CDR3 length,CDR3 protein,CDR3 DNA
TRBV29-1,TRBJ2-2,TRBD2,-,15,CSARDIGRGSGELFF,TGCAGCGCTAGAGATATCGGGAGGGGATCCGGGGAGCTGTTTTTT
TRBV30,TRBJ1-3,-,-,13,CACSRPSGNTIYF,TGTGCCTGTTCCAGGCCCTCTGGAAACACCATATATTTT
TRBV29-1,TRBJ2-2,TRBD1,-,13,CSVDHLGGRELFF,TGCAGCGTTGATCACTTAGGGGGCAGGGAGCTGTTTTTT
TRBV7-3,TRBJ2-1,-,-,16,CASSLVGLEGYNEQFF,TGTGCCAGCAGCTTAGTAGGGCTAGAAGGTTACAATGAGCAGTTCTTC
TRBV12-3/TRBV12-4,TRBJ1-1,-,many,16,CASSPWGGRRNTEAFF,TGTGCCAGCAGTCCCTGGGGGGGGCGTAGGAACACTGAAGCTTTCTTT
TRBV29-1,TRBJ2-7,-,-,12,CSVATGPYERYF,TGCAGCGTGGCCACAGGGCCCTACGAGCGGTACTTC
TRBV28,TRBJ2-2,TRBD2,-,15,CDSSFWTSAAGELFF,TGTGACAGCAGTTTTTGGACTAGCGCCGCCGGGGAGCTGTTTTTT
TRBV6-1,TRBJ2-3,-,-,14,CGRSVSGDGRTQYF,TGTGGCAGAAGTGTTTCAGGGGATGGAAGGACGCAGTATTTT
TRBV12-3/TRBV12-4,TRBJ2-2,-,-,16,CASTKGDGLNTGELFF,TGTGCCAGCACCAAAGGGGACGGATTGAACACCGGGGAGCTGTTTTTT
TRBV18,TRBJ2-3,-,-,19,CASSPPLKLLARSTDTQYF,TGTGCCAGCTCACCACCTTTGAAGCTACTAGCCCGTAGCACAGATACGCAGTATTTT
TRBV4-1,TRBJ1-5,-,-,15,CPNSQENKGGQPQHF,TGCCCCAACAGCCAAGAAAACAAGGGCGGTCAGCCCCAGCATTTT
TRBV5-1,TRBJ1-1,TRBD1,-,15,CASSRNRGPETEAFF,TGCGCCAGCAGCCGGAACAGGGGGCCGGAGACTGAAGCTTTCTTT
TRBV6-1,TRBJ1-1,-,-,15,CASREVDRLNTEAFF,TGTGCCAGCCGTGAAGTCGACAGGTTGAACACTGAAGCTTTCTTT
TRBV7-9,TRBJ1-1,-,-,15,CASGPPTGSNTEVFF,TGTGCCAGCGGCCCCCCGACAGGCTCTAACACTGAAGTTTTCTTT
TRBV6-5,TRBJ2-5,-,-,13,CASRKGGEGTLYF,TGTGCTAGCAGGAAAGGGGGGGAGGGGACCCTGTACTTC
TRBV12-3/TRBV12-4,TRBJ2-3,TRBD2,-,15,CVSSLGVGRADTQYF,TGTGTCAGCAGTTTGGGCGTAGGGAGGGCAGATACGCAGTATTTT
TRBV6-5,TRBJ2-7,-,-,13,CAISLGQFYEQYF,TGTGCCATCAGCCTAGGACAGTTCTATGAGCAGTACTTC
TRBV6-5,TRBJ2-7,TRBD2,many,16,CASSSPPSGSSYEQYF,TGTGCCAGCAGTTCACCACCTAGCGGGAGCTCCTACGAGCAGTACTTC
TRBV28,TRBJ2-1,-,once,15,CASSLEGGTVNEQFF,TGTGCCAGCAGTTTAGAGGGTGGAACTGTCAATGAGCAGTTCTTC
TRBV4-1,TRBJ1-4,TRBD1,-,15,CASSPHSGQDEKLFF,TGCGCCAGCAGCCCCCACTCGGGACAGGATGAAAAACTATTTTTT
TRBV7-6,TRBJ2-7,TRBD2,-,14,CASSSGLQTYEQYF,TGTGCCAGCAGCTCGGGACTACAGACCTACGAGCAGTACTTC
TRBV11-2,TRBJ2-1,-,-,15,CASSSGISFSNEQFF,TGTGCCAGCAGCTCCGGGATTAGCTTTTCCAATGAGCAGTTCTTC
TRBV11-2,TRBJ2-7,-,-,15,CANSSANTDPYEQYF,TGTGCCAACAGCTCTGCAAACACCGATCCCTACGAGCAATACTTC
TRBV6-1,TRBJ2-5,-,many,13,CATQYGPGETQYF,TGTGCCACCCAGTATGGCCCTGGAGAGACCCAGTACTTC
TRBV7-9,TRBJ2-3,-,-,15,CASSLKIGNIDTQYF,TGTGCCAGCAGCTTAAAGATAGGTAACATAGATACGCAGTATTTT
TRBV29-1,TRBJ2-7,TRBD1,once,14,CTTRRDREGYEQYF,TGCACCACCAGAAGGGACAGGGAGGGCTACGAGCAGTACTTC
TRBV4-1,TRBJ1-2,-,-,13,CTSSRDIRGGYTF,TGCACCAGCAGCCGGGACATAAGGGGTGGCTACACTTTC
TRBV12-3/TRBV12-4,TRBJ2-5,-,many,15,CASMEGMGGAETQYF,TGTGCCAGCATGGAGGGGATGGGCGGGGCTGAGACCCAGTACTTC
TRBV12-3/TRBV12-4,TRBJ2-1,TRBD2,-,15,CARSESGLATNEQFF,TGCGCCAGGAGTGAGTCGGGACTAGCAACCAATGAGCAGTTCTTC
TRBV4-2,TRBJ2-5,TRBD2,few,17,CASSQGLAGPYQETQYF,TGTGCCAGCAGCCAAGGGCTAGCGGGGCCGTACCAAGAGACCCAGTACTTC
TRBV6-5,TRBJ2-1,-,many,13,CASSYSMGGQQFF,TGTGCCAGCAGTTACTCGATGGGGGGACAGCAGTTCTTC
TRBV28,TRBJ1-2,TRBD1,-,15,CAGSLVGTGISGYTF,TGTGCCGGCAGTTTAGTCGGGACAGGGATCAGCGGCTACACCTTC
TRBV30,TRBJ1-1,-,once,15,CAWRGYSSYNTEVFF,TGTGCCTGGAGAGGTTATTCCTCCTACAACACTGAAGTTTTCTTT
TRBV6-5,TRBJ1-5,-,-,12,CASSPYVDTQHF,TGTGCCAGCAGTCCCTATGTTGATACGCAGCATTTT
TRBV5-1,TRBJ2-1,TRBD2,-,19,CAGSLEGSGSSWLDNEQFF,TGCGCCGGCAGCTTGGAAGGTAGCGGGAGTTCATGGTTGGACAATGAGCAGTTCTTC
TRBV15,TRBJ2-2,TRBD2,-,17,CAISRVGLARHTGELFF,TGTGCCATCAGCAGAGTGGGACTAGCGAGACACACCGGGGAGCTGTTTTTT
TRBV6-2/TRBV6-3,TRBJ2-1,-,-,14,CASRGDSLYNEWFF,TGTGCCAGCAGGGGGGATAGCCTATACAATGAGTGGTTCTTC
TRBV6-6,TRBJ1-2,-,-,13,CASSYEGYYGYAF,TGTGCCAGCAGTTACGAGGGGTACTATGGCTACGCCTTC
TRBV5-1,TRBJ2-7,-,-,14,CTSSRTSESYEQYF,TGCACTAGCAGCAGGACGTCGGAGTCCTACGAGCAGTACTTC
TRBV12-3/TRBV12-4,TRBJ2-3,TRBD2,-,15,CASCFGREHTGTQYF,TGTGCCAGCTGTTTCGGGCGGGAGCACACAGGTACGCAGTATTTT